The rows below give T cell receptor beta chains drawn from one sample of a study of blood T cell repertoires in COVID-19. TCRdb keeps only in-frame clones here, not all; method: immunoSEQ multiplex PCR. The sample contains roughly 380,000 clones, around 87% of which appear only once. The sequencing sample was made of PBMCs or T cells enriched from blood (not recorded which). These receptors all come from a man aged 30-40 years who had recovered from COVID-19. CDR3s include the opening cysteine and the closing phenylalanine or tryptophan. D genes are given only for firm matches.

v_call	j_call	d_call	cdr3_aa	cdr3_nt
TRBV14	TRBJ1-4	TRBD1	CASSPRQGNEKLFF	TGTGCCAGCAGCCCCCGACAGGGTAATGAAAAACTGTTTTTT
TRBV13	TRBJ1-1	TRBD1	CASSGDSSLYTEAFF	TGTGCCAGCAGTGGGGACAGTTCCCTTTACACTGAAGCTTTCTTT
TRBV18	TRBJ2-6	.	CASSPAAPGGANVLTF	TGTGCCAGCTCACCAGCGGCGCCGGGAGGGGCCAACGTCCTGACTTTC
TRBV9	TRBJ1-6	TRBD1	CASSKSQGAGSPLHF	TGTGCCAGCAGCAAATCCCAGGGGGCGGGTTCACCCCTCCACTTT
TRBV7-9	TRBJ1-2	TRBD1	CASSSRDRGVYGYTF	TGTGCCAGCAGCTCCCGGGACAGGGGCGTCTATGGCTACACCTTC
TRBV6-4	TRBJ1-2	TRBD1	CASSAGTGYGYTF	TGTGCCAGCAGTGCTGGGACAGGGTATGGCTACACCTTC
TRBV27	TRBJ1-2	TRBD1	CASSYRDRGRSYGYTF	TGTGCCAGCAGTTACCGGGACAGGGGTCGAAGCTATGGCTACACCTTC
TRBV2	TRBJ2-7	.	CASSSLYGPYEQYF	TGTGCCAGCAGCTCCCTTTATGGCCCCTACGAGCAGTACTTC
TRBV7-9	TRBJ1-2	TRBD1	CASSLGQGNYGYTF	TGTGCCAGCTCCTTGGGACAGGGGAACTATGGCTACACCTTC
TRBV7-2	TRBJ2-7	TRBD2	CASSLTATSGYRSYEQYF	TGTGCCAGCAGCTTAACCGCGACTAGCGGGTACCGTTCCTACGAGCAGTACTTC
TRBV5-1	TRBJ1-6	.	CASSLAQGTWLSPLHF	TGCGCCAGCAGCTTGGCTCAGGGGACGTGGTTGTCACCCCTCCACTTT
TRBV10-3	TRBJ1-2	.	CAISESGRVDGYTF	TGTGCCATCAGTGAGTCCGGCAGGGTCGATGGCTACACCTTC
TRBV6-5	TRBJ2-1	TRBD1	CASSSAGTGRNEQFF	TGTGCCAGCAGTTCTGCCGGGACAGGGAGAAATGAGCAGTTCTTC
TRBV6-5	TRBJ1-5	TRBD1	CASSYTGQRQPQHF	TGTGCCAGCAGTTACACGGGACAGAGACAGCCCCAGCATTTT
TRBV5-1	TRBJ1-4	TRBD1	CASSLRGTGGDEKLFF	TGCGCCAGCAGCTTGAGGGGGACAGGGGGAGATGAAAAACTGTTTTTT
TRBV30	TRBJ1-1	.	CAWSLGVNTEAFF	TGTGCCTGGAGCCTAGGGGTGAACACTGAAGCTTTCTTT
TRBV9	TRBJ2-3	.	CASSSGLGGSTDTQYF	TGTGCCAGCAGCTCAGGGCTGGGCGGAAGCACAGATACGCAGTATTTT